Listed below are T cell receptor beta chains from one sample, sequenced in a study of T cells expressing NK-cell markers. Following a re-call of the 5' RACE reads, TCRdb has one entry per CDR3 protein and lacks DNA. This repertoire includes about 450,000 distinct CDR3 sequences. Sample: blood T cells: a sorted CD56 or NKG2C T cell subset, CD4+ or CD8+ T cells, or bulk PBMC T cells (not recorded which). These receptors were collected from a woman between 18 and 70 years old in good health. Both conserved end residues are part of each CDR3. Each record gives: J gene, V gene, CDR3 protein.

TRBJ2-7,TRBV5-1,CASSSSHYEQYF
TRBJ2-2,TRBV3-1,CASSPTTSGGVAAGELFF
TRBJ1-3,TRBV9,CASSPQVGYSGNTIYF
TRBJ1-3,TRBV20-1,CSAPTESSGNTIYF
TRBJ2-3,TRBV29-1,CSEVGAGGPTDTQYF
TRBJ2-1,TRBV29-1,CSGDRAKTNEQFF
TRBJ2-5,TRBV7-7,CASSWGTSGRAQETQYF
TRBJ2-3,TRBV5-1,CASSLLTGGRTDTQYF
TRBJ2-3,TRBV4-3,CASSQVPRGTAPVGRQYF
TRBJ2-1,TRBV19,CASTTLENNEQFF
TRBJ2-3,TRBV5-1,CASSPRGQSITDTQYF
TRBJ2-5,TRBV20-1,CSARDRASGIVTQYF
TRBJ1-2,TRBV9,CASSGGVDYGYTF
TRBJ1-1,TRBV18,CASSPNSQRNTEAFF
TRBJ2-7,TRBV7-2,CASSVTSYEQYF
TRBJ1-5,TRBV7-6,CASSAGVGNQPQYF
TRBJ2-2,TRBV7-2,CASSARDRGTGELFF
TRBJ1-6,TRBV12-3/TRBV12-4,CASTVGRGRNSPLHF
TRBJ2-7,TRBV11-3,CASSLDLAGYYEQYF
TRBJ2-7,TRBV7-2,CASSSRDRVGEQYF
TRBJ2-7,TRBV20-1,CSARDTRGIYEQYF
TRBJ2-5,TRBV7-9,CASSPPEDRGSQYF
TRBJ2-6,TRBV18,CASSPPSFSGANVLTF
TRBJ2-1,TRBV3-1,CASSQDHWGNPLYNEQFF
TRBJ2-2,TRBV20-1,CSARDGLAGGGTGELFF
TRBJ2-1,TRBV7-3,CASSQIRDIGEQFF
TRBJ2-3,TRBV12-3/TRBV12-4,CASSGSGRETDTQYF
TRBJ1-3,TRBV12-3/TRBV12-4,CASSLARTVGNTIYF
TRBJ2-2,TRBV29-1,CSVTKKGLDRTGELFF
TRBJ1-4,TRBV30,CAWSALNEKLFF